This record looks at one T cell receptor beta chain sequence and its context. This clone's antigen is unknown. Base qualities are not provided; no much larger clone lies one nucleotide away. The CDR3 runs 18 residues from the cysteine to the phenylalanine. The DNA shown is the 54-base CDR3, in frame from base 1. The germline V gene sets CDR1 to SGHVS and CDR2 to FNYEAQ. Relative to germline, V is 0 bases shorter and J is 1 base shorter, with 16 bases between their ends. Sequencing took place on an Illumina HiSeq 1500. The public reads were quality trimmed at Q25 with fastp and then assembled into clones with MiXCR by TCRdb, keeping productive beta chains. Duplicate CDR3 protein sequences are folded into a single record with the most common DNA and genes. The sample table records 50,000 to 55,000 distinct CDR3 sequences; around 20% of these occur just once. Jointly, the top ten make up more than 20% of the sample.

The data were taken from a study of T cell repertoires in cytomegalovirus infection (dated by TCRdb to about 2019). Context from the whole study: Alongside well-studied HLA-B-restricted epitopes, the peptide stimulations were aimed at recently identified HLA-C-restricted CMV epitopes, whose presentation resists viral immunomodulation. Donor HLA type was relevant to the analysis, because carriage of CMV infection together with the matching HLA type was indicated by public TCR beta signatures. Study-level results and caveats: In both this cohort and an independent roughly 350-donor cohort, the cumulative frequency of public TCR beta family members distinguished carriers of CMV infection plus the relevant HLA type. The ex vivo response was dominated by HLA-C-restricted CMV-specific TCR beta clonotypes, which also provided the single most frequent clonotype in two of eight donors.

Taken with the paper, the label for treatment or condition translates to: in vitro stimulation with specific CMV peptide epitopes to enrich CMV-specific T cells. Sequences were derived from CD8+ T cells from cultured PBMCs, sampled from culture after CMV antigen stimulation. The rearranged segments are TRBV7-6 and TRBJ2-1, and perhaps TRBD1 as D gene, on 6 matching bases. The receptor's source is a human donor in good health (CMV status not recorded). Some clones in this sample may be carry-over from other donors' samples. CDR3 loop: CASSLARPSRGSYNEQFF. The nucleotide sequence is given as TGTGCCAGCAGCTTAGCGCGACCGAGCAGGGGATCCTACAATGAGCAGTTCTTC.